This T cell receptor beta chain was recovered during a study of OX40 agonist ivuxolimab in advanced cancers. Germline V CDR1 and CDR2: GTSNPN, SVGIG (reference sequence). The CDR3 consists of 15 residues. Trimming took 0 bases from V and 9 from J; bases not matched to a gene: 8. Measured with immunoSEQ multiplex PCR; TCRdb has only the in-frame clones, and not every one. The sample has around 93,000 clones, around nine tenths seen once. The receptor was isolated from an adult with an advanced solid tumor such as melanoma, head and neck, liver or kidney cancer. The gene calls are TRBV30 and TRBJ1-6, with TRBD1 identical over 7 bases. Sequencing was performed on CD4+ or CD8+ T cells sorted from blood, taken in a trial of the OX40 agonist ivuxolimab. For the CDR3, the DNA is TGTGCCTGGAGTGTACTGGACAGGAGGAGTTCACCCCTCCACTTT. Its protein is CAWSVLDRRSSPLHF.